This T cell receptor beta chain was recovered during a study of blood T cell repertoires in COVID-19. Study background: Material from acute and convalescent COVID-19 was sourced from the United States, Italy and Spain. T cells, B-cell-depleted T cells, or PBMCs supplied cDNA or gDNA.

Germline values: CDR1 SNHLY, CDR2 FYNNEI. Germline trimming cut 2 bases from V and 6 bases from J; bases unmatched to any gene: 4. This CDR3 has 14 residues. Patients at the Seattle site were enrolled during active infection and followed longitudinally. Per the study methods: The authors estimated nucleated cell counts from reference gene primer amplification. The data were produced by immunoSEQ multiplex PCR, yet TCRdb's version contains in-frame clones alone and is incomplete. The DNA gave D and trimming, while V, J and clone size come from that table. The sample includes more than 55,000 clones, approximately 90% of them seen just once.

The origin of this receptor is an older woman with COVID-19, enrolled during active disease. This chain connects TRBV2 to TRBJ2-1; TRBD2 aligns across 7 bases. The source material was peripheral blood. The CDR3 protein is CASSERRGINEQFF. The CDR3 region has the DNA TGTGCCAGCAGTGAACGGCGGGGGATCAATGAGCAGTTCTTC.